These T cell receptor beta chains were read from a single sample in a study of shared clonotypes between healthy human individuals. The protocol was immunoSEQ multiplex PCR, while the TCRdb copy is restricted to in-frame clones and leaves out a portion. Among roughly 110,000 clones listed, more than 65% were seen once. Material for sequencing was memory CD8+ T cells sorted from blood. The receptors shown here come from a woman aged 25 to 39 in good health. CDR3s include the opening cysteine and the closing phenylalanine or tryptophan. D genes are given only for firm matches. Clone size is shown for a subset of rows, as once, few, many or a class of expanded clone.

abundance	v_gene	len	j_gene	d_gene	CDR3nt	CDR3aa
once	TRBV11-2	14	TRBJ2-1	TRBD1	TGTGCCAGCACTCCGGGACAGGGGTACAATGAGCAGTTCTTC	CASTPGQGYNEQFF
once	TRBV28	14	TRBJ1-1	.	TGTGCCAGCAGTTTGCCTCGGGGGATCACTGAAGCTTTCTTT	CASSLPRGITEAFF
.	TRBV19	21	TRBJ2-2	TRBD1	TGTGCCAGTAAAAACGGGGCAGGGGGTAGAGCGGAGGCGCGAGACACCGGGGAGCTGTTTTTT	CASKNGAGGRAEARDTGELFF
.	TRBV9	15	TRBJ2-2	.	TGTGCCAGCAGCGTAGGGGCAGTAAACACCGGGGAGCTGTTTTTT	CASSVGAVNTGELFF
once	TRBV14	16	TRBJ1-1	.	TGTGCCAGCAGCTTCGTCCTGGGGGAGGGCATCTCTGAAGCTTTCTTT	CASSFVLGEGISEAFF
.	TRBV21-1	13	TRBJ1-4	.	TGTGCCAGCAGCAAGGGACCTAATGAAAAACTGTTTTTT	CASSKGPNEKLFF
.	TRBV11-2	18	TRBJ1-4	TRBD1	TGTGCCAGCAGCTCCCGACGACGACAGGGTTGGGGTGCTGAAAAACTGTTTTTT	CASSSRRRQGWGAEKLFF
.	TRBV19	16	TRBJ1-2	.	TGTGCCAGTAGTTCCTCCAGACAGGTACTTAACTATGGCTACACCTTC	CASSSSRQVLNYGYTF
.	TRBV9	15	TRBJ2-7	.	TGTGCCAGCAGCGTCTCGGGGCAACAAGGGTACGAGCAGTACTTC	CASSVSGQQGYEQYF
.	TRBV30	16	TRBJ1-6	.	TGTGCCTGGAGTGCTGGCACTTTCTCCTATAATTCACCCCTCCACTTT	CAWSAGTFSYNSPLHF
.	TRBV29-1	15	TRBJ1-2	.	TGCAGCGTTGATGCTACTGCGGGTGGCAACTATGGCTACACCTTC	CSVDATAGGNYGYTF
once	TRBV6-4	15	TRBJ1-2	.	TGTGCCAGCAGTTTGACCGAGGGGATCGTGGATGGCTACACCTTC	CASSLTEGIVDGYTF
.	TRBV7-2	15	TRBJ1-3	TRBD1	TGTGCCAGCAGCCCCGGGACAGTATCTGGAAACACCATATATTTT	CASSPGTVSGNTIYF
once	TRBV7-9	15	TRBJ2-3	TRBD2	TGTGCCAGCAGCAGGATCTTTGGGGGGGCAGATACGCAGTATTTT	CASSRIFGGADTQYF
.	TRBV30	14	TRBJ2-2	.	TGTGCCTGGAGAGCTAGGGGAAACACCGGGGAGCTGTTTTTT	CAWRARGNTGELFF
many	TRBV6-5	15	TRBJ2-7	TRBD2	TGTGCCAGCAGCTCCAGAGATAGCGGGAGCTACGAGCAGTACTTC	CASSSRDSGSYEQYF
.	TRBV5-6	16	TRBJ2-3	TRBD1	TGTGCCAGCAGCCCCGCCGGGACAGGGGTGTGGGATACGCAGTATTTT	CASSPAGTGVWDTQYF
.	TRBV19	13	TRBJ2-7	TRBD1	TGTGCCAGTAGTGACCACAGGGGCTACGAGCAGTACTTC	CASSDHRGYEQYF
.	TRBV4-1	15	TRBJ2-5	TRBD2	TGCGCCAGCAGCCCAGGACTAGCGGGAGTACAGACCCAGTACTTC	CASSPGLAGVQTQYF
.	TRBV7-2	17	TRBJ2-1	TRBD2	TGTGCCAGCAGCTCCGGACTAGCGGGTTTCCCCTACAATGAGCAGTTCTTC	CASSSGLAGFPYNEQFF
.	TRBV27	14	TRBJ2-3	.	TGTGCCAGCAGCCCAGCGGTCGCCACAGATACGCAGTATTTT	CASSPAVATDTQYF
.	TRBV6-1	15	TRBJ2-7	TRBD2	TGTGCCAGCAGTGAGGGGCTAGCGGGAGAGTACGAGCAGTACTTC	CASSEGLAGEYEQYF
.	TRBV5-1	17	TRBJ2-3	TRBD2	TGCGCCAGCAGCGAGGGACTAGCGGGAGGGTTGTCCGATACGCAGTATTTT	CASSEGLAGGLSDTQYF
.	TRBV27	14	TRBJ2-2	.	TGTGCCAGCAGTTTATGGGGGAGCACCGGGGAGCTGTTTTTT	CASSLWGSTGELFF
.	TRBV25-1	15	TRBJ1-5	.	TGTGCCAGCAGTGGAAGGGCCTATAGCAATCAGCCCCAGCATTTT	CASSGRAYSNQPQHF
few	TRBV19	17	TRBJ2-1	.	TGTGCCAGTAGTCCTTTCGGCGGGCCCGCTCCGAACAATGAGCAGTTCTTC	CASSPFGGPAPNNEQFF
many	TRBV2	12	TRBJ1-6	.	TGTGCCAGCAGAACAGCCAATTCACCCCTCCACTTT	CASRTANSPLHF
once	TRBV30	13	TRBJ1-1	TRBD1	TGTGCCTGGACCGTTACAGGGGCCACTGAAGCTTTCTTT	CAWTVTGATEAFF
.	TRBV6-5	15	TRBJ2-3	TRBD1	TGTGCCAGCAAGTTAAAGAGACAGGGGACAGATACGCAGTATTTT	CASKLKRQGTDTQYF
.	TRBV10-3	13	TRBJ1-1	.	TGTGCCATCAGTGAGAAAGAGAACACTGAAGCTTTCTTT	CAISEKENTEAFF
.	TRBV16	14	TRBJ2-7	.	TGTGCCAGCAGCCAATTACTGGACTCCTACGAGCAGTACTTC	CASSQLLDSYEQYF
.	TRBV11-1	14	TRBJ2-7	TRBD2	TGTGCCAGCAGCCCAGGGACTAGCGCCTACGAGCAGTACTTC	CASSPGTSAYEQYF
.	TRBV7-6	16	TRBJ2-6	.	TGTGCCAGCAGCTTAGAGGGCGTCGCTGGGGCCAACGTCCTGACTTTC	CASSLEGVAGANVLTF
.	TRBV11-2	12	TRBJ1-2	.	TGTGCCAGCAGCCCTGACAGTCGCGGCTACACCTTC	CASSPDSRGYTF
.	TRBV30	15	TRBJ2-5	.	TGTGCCTGGATGTATAAGGGCACAGCTCAAGAGACCCAGTACTTC	CAWMYKGTAQETQYF
.	TRBV6-1	16	TRBJ1-1	.	TGTGCCAGCAGTGAAGGGCTTACGGGACTCAGGGCTGAAGCTTTCTTT	CASSEGLTGLRAEAFF
.	TRBV5-4	16	TRBJ2-2	TRBD2	TGTGCCAGCAGCGCCGCCGGGACTAGCGGGACCGGGGAGCTGTTTTTT	CASSAAGTSGTGELFF
.	TRBV6-1	18	TRBJ2-6	TRBD1	TGTGCCAGCAGTGAAAAACAGGGGGCGGTCTCTGGGGCCAACGTCCTGACTTTC	CASSEKQGAVSGANVLTF
few	TRBV6-1	15	TRBJ1-1	TRBD1	TGTGCCAGCACTTGGGAGACAGGGCCGGGGACTGAAGCTTTCTTT	CASTWETGPGTEAFF
few	TRBV25-1	13	TRBJ2-1	.	TGTGCCAGCAGTGGCAGGGACACCAATGAGCAGTTCTTC	CASSGRDTNEQFF